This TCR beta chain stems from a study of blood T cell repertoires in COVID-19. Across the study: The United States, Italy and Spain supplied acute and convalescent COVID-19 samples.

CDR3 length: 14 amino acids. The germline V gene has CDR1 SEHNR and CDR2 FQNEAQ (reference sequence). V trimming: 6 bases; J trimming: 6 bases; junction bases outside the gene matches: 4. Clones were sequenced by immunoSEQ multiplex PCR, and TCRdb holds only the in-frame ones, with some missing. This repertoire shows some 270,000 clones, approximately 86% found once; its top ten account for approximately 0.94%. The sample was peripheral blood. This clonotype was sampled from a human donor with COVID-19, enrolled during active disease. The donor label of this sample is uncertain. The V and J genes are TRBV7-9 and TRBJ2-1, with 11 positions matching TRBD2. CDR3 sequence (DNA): TGTGCCAGCAGTTCCCTAGCGGGAGGCAATGAGCAGTTCTTC. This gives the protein CASSSLAGGNEQFF.